The sample holds one count of the clone carrying this TCR beta chain. Measured with immunoSEQ multiplex PCR; TCRdb has only the in-frame clones, and not every one. Here the sample spans about 40,000 clones, about 91% being singletons. These data originate in a study of T cell changes during pregnancy in multiple sclerosis. The CDR3 has 15 amino acids. Germline lookup yields CDR1 MNHEY and CDR2 SVGAGI. V gave up 0 bases and J gave up 3 bases; unmatched junction bases: 2. The TCR sequence derives from a female donor with multiple sclerosis, enrolled in a pregnancy study. The V call is TRBV6-5, the J call TRBJ2-7; 10 bases line up with TRBD1. This specimen was CD8+ T cells from peripheral blood mononuclear cells, taken before pregnancy. CDR3 region: CASSYSGQGGYEQYF. CDR3 bases: TGTGCCAGCAGTTACTCCGGACAGGGGGGCTACGAGCAGTACTTC.